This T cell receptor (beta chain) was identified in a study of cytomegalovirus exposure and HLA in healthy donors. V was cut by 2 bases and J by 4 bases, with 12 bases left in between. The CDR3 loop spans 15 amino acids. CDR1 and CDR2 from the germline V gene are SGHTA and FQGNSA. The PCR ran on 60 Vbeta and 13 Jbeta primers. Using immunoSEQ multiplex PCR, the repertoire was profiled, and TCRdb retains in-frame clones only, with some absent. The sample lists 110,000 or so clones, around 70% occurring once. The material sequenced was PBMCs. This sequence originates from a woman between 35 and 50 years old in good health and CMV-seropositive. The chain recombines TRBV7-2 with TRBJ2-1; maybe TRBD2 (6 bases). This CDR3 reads CASSLSGATYNEQFF. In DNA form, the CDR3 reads TGTGCCAGCAGCTTATCGGGAGCCACTTACAATGAGCAGTTCTTC.